This T cell receptor beta chain appears in the sequencing data of a study of Graves' ophthalmopathy and Graves' hyperthyroidism. Study in general: Sampling took place at initial diagnosis, with peripheral blood obtained before any treatment.

Amplifying from RNA transcripts, the study obtained TCR beta CDR3 regions. First-round RT-PCR relied on HTBI primers, and a second-round multiplex PCR came next. TCRdb used MiXCR to reprocess the multiplex PCR reads, holding one entry per CDR3 protein. The sample lists about 400,000 distinct CDR3 sequences; about a sixth were seen once. Study-wide findings and caveats: The blood repertoire also included most expanded thyroid clonotypes above 0.001 frequency.

With a duration under 3 months, ophthalmopathy in the donors showed moderate-to-severe activity, CAS ≥3 and NOSPECS ≥4. Diagnosis relied on clinical symptoms, serum thyroxine, TRAb, thyroid ultrasound and orbital computed tomography. The table lists this clonotype with many counts. The antigen remains undetermined. The receptor comes from a woman aged 18-29 years with Graves' ophthalmopathy. Material: peripheral blood.

The chain's CDR3 is CASSLRDLDSGNTIYF. The CDR3 DNA reads TGTGCCAGCAGCCTCCGGGACTTAGACTCTGGAAACACCATATATTTT. V is TRBV7-8 and J is TRBJ1-3; D is perhaps TRBD1 (5 bases). Per germline, CDR1 SGHVS and CDR2 FQNEAQ. The CDR3 loop spans 16 amino acids. V lost 5 bases and J lost 0, with 14 bases in between.